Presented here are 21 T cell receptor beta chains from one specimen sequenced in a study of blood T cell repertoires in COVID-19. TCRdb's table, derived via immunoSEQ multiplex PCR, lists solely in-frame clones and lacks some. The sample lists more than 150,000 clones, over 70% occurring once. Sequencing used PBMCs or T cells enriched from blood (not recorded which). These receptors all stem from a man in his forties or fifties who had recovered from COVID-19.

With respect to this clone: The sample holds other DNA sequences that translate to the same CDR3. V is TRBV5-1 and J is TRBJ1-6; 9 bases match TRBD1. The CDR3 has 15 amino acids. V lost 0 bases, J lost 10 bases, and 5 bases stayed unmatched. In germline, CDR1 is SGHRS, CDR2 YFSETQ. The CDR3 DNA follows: TGCGCCAGCAGCTTGGAGGGACAGGGATCCTCACCCCTCCACTTT. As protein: CASSLEGQGSSPLHF. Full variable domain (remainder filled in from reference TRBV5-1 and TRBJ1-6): KAGVTQTPRYLIKTRGQQVTLSCSPISGHRSVSWYQQTPGQGLQFLFEYFSETQRNKGNFPGRFSGRQFSNSRSEMNVSTLELGDSALYLCASSLEGQGSSPLHFGNGTRLTVT.

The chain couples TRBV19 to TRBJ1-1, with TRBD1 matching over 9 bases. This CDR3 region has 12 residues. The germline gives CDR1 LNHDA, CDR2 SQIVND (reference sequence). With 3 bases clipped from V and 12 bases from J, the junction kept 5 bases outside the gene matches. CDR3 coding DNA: TGTGCCAGTAGTATCGGGACAGGGATATCTTTCTTT. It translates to CASSIGTGISFF.

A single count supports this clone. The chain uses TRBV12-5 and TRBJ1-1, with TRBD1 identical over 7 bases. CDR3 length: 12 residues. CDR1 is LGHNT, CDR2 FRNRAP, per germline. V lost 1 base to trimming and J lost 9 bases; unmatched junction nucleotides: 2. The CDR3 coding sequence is TGTGCTAGTGGTTTGGGACAGGGAAAAGCTTTCTTT. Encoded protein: CASGLGQGKAFF.

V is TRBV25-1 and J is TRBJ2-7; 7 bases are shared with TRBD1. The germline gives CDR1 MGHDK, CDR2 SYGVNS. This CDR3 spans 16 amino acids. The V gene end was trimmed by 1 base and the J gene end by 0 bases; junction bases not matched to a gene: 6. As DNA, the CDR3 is TGTGCCAGCAGTGAATTTAAGGGGGCGAGCTCCTACGAGCAGTACTTC. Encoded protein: CASSEFKGASSYEQYF.

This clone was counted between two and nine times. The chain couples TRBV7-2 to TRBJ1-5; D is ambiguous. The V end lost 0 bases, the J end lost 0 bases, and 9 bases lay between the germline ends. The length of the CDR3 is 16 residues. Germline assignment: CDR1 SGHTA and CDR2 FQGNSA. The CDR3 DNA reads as TGTGCCAGCAGCTTAGCTGGAGTTTATAGCAATCAGCCCCAGCATTTT. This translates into CASSLAGVYSNQPQHF.

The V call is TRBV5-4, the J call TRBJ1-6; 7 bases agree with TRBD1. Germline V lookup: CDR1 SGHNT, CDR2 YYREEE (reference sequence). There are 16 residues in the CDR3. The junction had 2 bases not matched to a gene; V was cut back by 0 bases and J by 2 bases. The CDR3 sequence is CASSLGGGTYNSPLHF. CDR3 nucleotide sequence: TGTGCCAGCAGCTTGGGAGGGGGCACCTATAATTCACCCCTCCACTTT.

CDR3 bases: TGCGCCAGCAGCCCGACAGTCAGAGACACCATATATTTT. This encodes CASSPTVRDTIYF. V and J are TRBV4-1 and TRBJ1-3, with a weak D call TRBD1 (5 bases). From germline, CDR1 is MGHRA and CDR2 YSYEKL. CDR3 length: 13 amino acids. V gave up 4 bases and J gave up 8 bases, with 12 bases separating them.

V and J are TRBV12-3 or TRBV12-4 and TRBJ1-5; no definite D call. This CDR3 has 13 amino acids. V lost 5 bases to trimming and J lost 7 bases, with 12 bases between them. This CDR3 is CASSVREGQPQHF. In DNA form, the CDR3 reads TGTGCCAGCAGTGTACGGGAGGGACAGCCCCAGCATTTT.

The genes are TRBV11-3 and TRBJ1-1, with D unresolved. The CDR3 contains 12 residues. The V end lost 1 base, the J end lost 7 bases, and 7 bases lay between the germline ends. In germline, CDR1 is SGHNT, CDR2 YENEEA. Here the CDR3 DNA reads TGTGCCAGCAGCTTAGGCGAAGATGAAGCTTTCTTT. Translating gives CASSLGEDEAFF.

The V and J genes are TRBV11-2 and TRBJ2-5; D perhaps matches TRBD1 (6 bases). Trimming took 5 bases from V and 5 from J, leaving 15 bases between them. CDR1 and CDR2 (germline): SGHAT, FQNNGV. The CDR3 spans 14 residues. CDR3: CASSPTGQGETQYF. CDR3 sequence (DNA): TGTGCCAGCAGCCCAACAGGGCAAGGGGAGACCCAGTACTTC. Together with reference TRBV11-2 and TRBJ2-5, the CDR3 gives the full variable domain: EAGVAQSPRYKIIEKRQSVAFWCNPISGHATLYWYQQILGQGPKLLIQFQNNGVVDDSQLPKDRFSAERLKGVDSTLKIQPAKLEDSAVYLCASSPTGQGETQYFGPGTRLLVL.

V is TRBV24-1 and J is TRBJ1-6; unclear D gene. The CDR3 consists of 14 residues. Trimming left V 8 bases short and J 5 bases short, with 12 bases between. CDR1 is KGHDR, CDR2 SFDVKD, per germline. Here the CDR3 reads CATIPTADNSPLHF. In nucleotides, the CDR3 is TGTGCCACCATCCCGACTGCGGATAATTCACCCCTCCACTTT.

Here the CDR3 reads CATSDPSGSETQYF. In nucleotides, the CDR3 is TGTGCCACCAGTGATCCTAGCGGGAGTGAGACCCAGTACTTC. The V gene is TRBV24-1, the J gene TRBJ2-5, with TRBD2 matching over 10 bases. Trimming took 3 bases from V and 5 from J; bases not matched to a gene: 2. CDR1 and CDR2 (germline): KGHDR, SFDVKD. The CDR3 extends over 14 amino acids.

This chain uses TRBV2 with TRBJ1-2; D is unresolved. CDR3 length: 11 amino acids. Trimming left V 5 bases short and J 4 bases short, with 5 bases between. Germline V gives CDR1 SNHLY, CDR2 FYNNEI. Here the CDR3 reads CASSPSYGYTF. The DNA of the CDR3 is TGTGCCAGCAGTCCTAGCTATGGCTACACCTTC. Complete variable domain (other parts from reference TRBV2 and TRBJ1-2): EPEVTQTPSHQVTQMGQEVILRCVPISNHLYFYWYRQILGQKVEFLVSFYNNEISEKSEIFDDQFSVERPDGSNFTLKIRSTKLEDSAMYFCASSPSYGYTFGSGTRLTVV.

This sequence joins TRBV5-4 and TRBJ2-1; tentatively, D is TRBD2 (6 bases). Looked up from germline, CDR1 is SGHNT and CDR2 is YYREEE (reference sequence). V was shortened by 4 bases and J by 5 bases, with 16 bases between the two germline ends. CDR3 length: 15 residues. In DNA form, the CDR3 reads TGTGCCAGCAGCCTTAGCGGCCCTCGGGACAATGAGCAGTTCTTC. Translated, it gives CASSLSGPRDNEQFF.

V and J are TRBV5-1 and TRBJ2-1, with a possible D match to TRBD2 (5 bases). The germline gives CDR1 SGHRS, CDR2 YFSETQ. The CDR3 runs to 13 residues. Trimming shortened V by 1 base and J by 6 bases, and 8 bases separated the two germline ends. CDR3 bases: TGCGCCAGCAGCTTGTTGAGGGCCAATGAGCAGTTCTTC. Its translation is CASSLLRANEQFF.

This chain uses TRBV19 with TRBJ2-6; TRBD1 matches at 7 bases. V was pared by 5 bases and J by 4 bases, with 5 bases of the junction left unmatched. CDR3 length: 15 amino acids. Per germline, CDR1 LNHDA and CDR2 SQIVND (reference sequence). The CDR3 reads CASSPQGFGANVLTF. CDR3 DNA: TGTGCCAGTAGTCCACAGGGGTTCGGGGCCAACGTCCTGACTTTC.

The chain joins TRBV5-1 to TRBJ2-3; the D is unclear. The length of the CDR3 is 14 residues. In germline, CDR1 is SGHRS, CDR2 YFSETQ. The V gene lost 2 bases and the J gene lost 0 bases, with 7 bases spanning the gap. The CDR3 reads CASSLNPSTDTQYF. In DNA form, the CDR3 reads TGCGCCAGCAGCTTAAATCCTAGCACAGATACGCAGTATTTT.

The CDR3 region is CATSDTGLSGGYNEQFF. The CDR3 DNA sequence: TGTGCCACCAGTGACACTGGACTAAGCGGGGGTTACAATGAGCAGTTCTTC. The chain combines TRBV24-1 with TRBJ2-1; 8 bases fit TRBD2. The junction had 11 bases not matched to a gene; V was cut back by 4 bases and J by 4 bases. Germline V gene sequence: CDR1 KGHDR, CDR2 SFDVKD. The CDR3 loop spans 17 amino acids.

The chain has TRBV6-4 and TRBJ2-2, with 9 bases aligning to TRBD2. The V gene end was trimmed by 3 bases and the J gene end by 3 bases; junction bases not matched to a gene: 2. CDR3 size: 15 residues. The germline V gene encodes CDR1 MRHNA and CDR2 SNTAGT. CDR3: CASSEIAGDTGELFF. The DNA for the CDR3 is TGTGCCAGCAGTGAAATAGCGGGAGACACCGGGGAGCTGTTTTTT.

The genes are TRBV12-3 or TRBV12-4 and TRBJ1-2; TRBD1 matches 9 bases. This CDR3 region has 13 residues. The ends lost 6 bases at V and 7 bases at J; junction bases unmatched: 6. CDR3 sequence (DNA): TGTGCCAGCAGACGGGGACAGGGAAGTGGCTACACCTTC. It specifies CASRRGQGSGYTF.

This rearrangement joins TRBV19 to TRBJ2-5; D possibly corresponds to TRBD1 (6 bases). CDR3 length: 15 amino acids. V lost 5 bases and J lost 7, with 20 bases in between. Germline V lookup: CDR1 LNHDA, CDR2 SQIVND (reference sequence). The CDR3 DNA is TGTGCCAGTAGTCCGTCGGCTTCAGGGGTCGGGACCCAGTACTTC. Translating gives CASSPSASGVGTQYF. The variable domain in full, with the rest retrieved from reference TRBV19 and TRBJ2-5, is DGGITQSPKYLFRKEGQNVTLSCEQNLNHDAMYWYRQDPGQGLRLIYYSQIVNDFQKGDIAEGYSVSREKKESFPLTVTSAQKNPTAFYLCASSPSASGVGTQYFGPGTRLLVL.